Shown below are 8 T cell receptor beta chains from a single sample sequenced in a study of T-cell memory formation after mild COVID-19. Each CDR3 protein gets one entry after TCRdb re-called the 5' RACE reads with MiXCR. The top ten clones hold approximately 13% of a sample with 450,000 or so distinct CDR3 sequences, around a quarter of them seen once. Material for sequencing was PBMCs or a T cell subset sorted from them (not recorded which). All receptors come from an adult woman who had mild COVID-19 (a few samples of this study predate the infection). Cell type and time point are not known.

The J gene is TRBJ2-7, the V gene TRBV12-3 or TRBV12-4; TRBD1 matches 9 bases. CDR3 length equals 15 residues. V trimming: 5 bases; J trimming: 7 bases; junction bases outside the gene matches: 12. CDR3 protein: CASSLFGTGTTEQYF. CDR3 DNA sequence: TGTGCCAGCAGTCTATTCGGGACAGGGACGACGGAGCAGTACTTC.

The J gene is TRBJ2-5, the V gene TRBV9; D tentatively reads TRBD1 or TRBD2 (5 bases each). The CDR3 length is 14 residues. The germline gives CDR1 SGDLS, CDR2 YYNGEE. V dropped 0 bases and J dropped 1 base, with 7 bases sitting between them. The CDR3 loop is CASSVAGTQETQYF. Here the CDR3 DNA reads TGTGCCAGCAGCGTAGCAGGGACCCAAGAGACCCAGTACTTC.

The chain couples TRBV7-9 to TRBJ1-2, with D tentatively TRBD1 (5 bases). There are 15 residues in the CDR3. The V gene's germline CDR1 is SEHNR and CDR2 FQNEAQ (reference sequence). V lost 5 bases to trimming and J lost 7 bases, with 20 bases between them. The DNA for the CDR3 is TGTGCCAGCAGCCCACCTTCGCTCAGGGTAACTGGCTACACCTTC. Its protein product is CASSPPSLRVTGYTF. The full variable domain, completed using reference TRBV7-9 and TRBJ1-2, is DTGVSQNPRHKITKRGQNVTFRCDPISEHNRLYWYRQTLGQGPEFLTYFQNEAQLEKSRLLSDRFSAERPKGSFSTLEIQRTEQGDSAMYLCASSPPSLRVTGYTFGSGTRLTVV.

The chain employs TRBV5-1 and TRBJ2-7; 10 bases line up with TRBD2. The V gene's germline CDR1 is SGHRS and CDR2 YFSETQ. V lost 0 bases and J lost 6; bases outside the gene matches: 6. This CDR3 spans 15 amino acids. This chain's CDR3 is CASSLVASGSGEQYF. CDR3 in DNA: TGCGCCAGCAGCTTGGTGGCTAGCGGGAGCGGCGAGCAGTACTTC.

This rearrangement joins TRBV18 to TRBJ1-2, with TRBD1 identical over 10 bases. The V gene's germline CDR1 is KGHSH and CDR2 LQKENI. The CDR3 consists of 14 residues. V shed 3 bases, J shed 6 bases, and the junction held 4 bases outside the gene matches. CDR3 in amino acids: CASSPSGQGNGYTF. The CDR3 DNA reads TGTGCCAGCTCACCTTCGGGACAGGGGAATGGCTACACCTTC.

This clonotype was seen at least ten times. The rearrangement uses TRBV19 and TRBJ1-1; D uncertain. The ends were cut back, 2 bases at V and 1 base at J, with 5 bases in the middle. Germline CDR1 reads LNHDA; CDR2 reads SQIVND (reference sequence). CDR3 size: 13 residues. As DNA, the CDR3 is TGTGCCAGTAGTATACGGGGGAACACTGAAGCTTTCTTT. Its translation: CASSIRGNTEAFF.

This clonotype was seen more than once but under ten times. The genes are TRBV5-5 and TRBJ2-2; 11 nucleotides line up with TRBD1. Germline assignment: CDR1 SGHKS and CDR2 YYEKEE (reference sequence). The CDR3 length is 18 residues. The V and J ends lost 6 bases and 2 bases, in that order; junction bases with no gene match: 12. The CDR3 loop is CASTHRTGGLLNTGELFF. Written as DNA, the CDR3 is TGTGCCAGCACCCATCGGACAGGGGGCCTTCTTAACACCGGGGAGCTGTTTTTT. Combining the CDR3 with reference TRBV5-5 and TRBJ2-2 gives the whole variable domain DAGVTQSPTHLIKTRGQQVTLRCSPISGHKSVSWYQQVLGQGPQFIFQYYEKEERGRGNFPDRFSARQFPNYSSELNVNALLLGDSALYLCASTHRTGGLLNTGELFFGEGSRLTVL.

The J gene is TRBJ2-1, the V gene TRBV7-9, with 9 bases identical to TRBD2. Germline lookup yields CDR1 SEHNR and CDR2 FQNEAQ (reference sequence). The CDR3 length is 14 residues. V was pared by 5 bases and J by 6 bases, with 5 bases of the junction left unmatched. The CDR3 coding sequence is TGTGCCAGCAGCGCACCGGGACTAGCCAATGAGCAGTTCTTC. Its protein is CASSAPGLANEQFF.